The rows below give T cell receptor beta chains drawn from one sample of a study of cytomegalovirus exposure and HLA in healthy donors. Profiled with immunoSEQ multiplex PCR; TCRdb holds only in-frame clones, not every one. Of 65,000 to 100,000 clones in the sample, about three quarters were seen once. The sequenced material came from PBMCs. The origin of the receptors is a female donor in good health and CMV-seronegative. CDR3s include the opening cysteine and the closing phenylalanine or tryptophan. The D gene is left open where the match is weak. Size is stated for part of the rows, as once, few or many counts, or as a class when the clone is expanded.

>TRBD1|TRBJ1-2|TRBV7-9|NA
TGTGCCAGCAGCCAGGGACAGTTCTATGGCTACACCTTC
CASSQGQFYGYTF
>NA|TRBJ2-3|TRBV5-1|NA
TGCGCCAGCAGCTTGGCTTTGAGTTCAACAGATACGCAGTATTTT
CASSLALSSTDTQYF
>NA|TRBJ1-6|TRBV2|NA
TGTGCCAGCAGTCTAGTAAATTCACCCCTCCACTTT
CASSLVNSPLHF
>TRBD1|TRBJ2-1|TRBV5-1|few
TGCGCCAGCAGCGTACAGGGGTTGACTGAGCAGTTCTTC
CASSVQGLTEQFF
>NA|TRBJ2-3|TRBV6-4|NA
TGTGCCAGCAGTGACCGCGGCGGGACAGATACGCAGTATTTT
CASSDRGGTDTQYF
>TRBD2|TRBJ2-2|TRBV10-3|NA
TGTGCCATCAGTGAGGGACTAGCGGGAGGGCCGAATGGCGGGGAGCTGTTTTTT
CAISEGLAGGPNGGELFF
>TRBD1|TRBJ2-2|TRBV19|NA
TGTGCCAGTAGTTCCCGGGACAGATTGTCCGGGGAGCTGTTTTTT
CASSSRDRLSGELFF
>TRBD1|TRBJ2-7|TRBV18|NA
TGTGCCAGCTCACCAGGACAGGGCGACGAGCAGTACTTC
CASSPGQGDEQYF
>NA|TRBJ1-3|TRBV6-6|few
TGTGCCAGCTCGTGGGGGCAGGTGACTGGAAACACCATATATTTT
CASSWGQVTGNTIYF
>TRBD2|TRBJ2-1|TRBV20-1|NA
TGCAGTGCTTCTACTAGCGTCGAGCAGTTCTTC
CSASTSVEQFF
>NA|TRBJ2-1|TRBV7-8|once
TGTGCCAGCAGCTTCACCGCGGCTTCATCTAGCTCCTACAATGAGCAGTTCTTC
CASSFTAASSSSYNEQFF
>NA|TRBJ2-4|TRBV2|NA
TGTGCCAGCAGCCCGGGACTAGCCAAAAACATTCAGTACTTC
CASSPGLAKNIQYF
>TRBD2|TRBJ2-1|TRBV5-1|NA
TGCGCCAGCACCCAAGCCGGTGGAGCGGGAGGGCAGAATGAGCAGTTCTTC
CASTQAGGAGGQNEQFF